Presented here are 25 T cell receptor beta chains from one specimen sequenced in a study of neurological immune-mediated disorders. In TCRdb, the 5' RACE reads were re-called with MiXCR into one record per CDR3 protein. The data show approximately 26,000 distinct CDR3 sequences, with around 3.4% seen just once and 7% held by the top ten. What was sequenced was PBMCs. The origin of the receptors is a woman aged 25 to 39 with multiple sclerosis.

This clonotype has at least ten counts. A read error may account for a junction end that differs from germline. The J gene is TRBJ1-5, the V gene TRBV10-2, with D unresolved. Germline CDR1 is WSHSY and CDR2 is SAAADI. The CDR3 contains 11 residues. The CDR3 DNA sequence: TGCGCCAGCAGTGAGGGCCAGGCCCAGAATTTT. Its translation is CASSEGQAQNF.

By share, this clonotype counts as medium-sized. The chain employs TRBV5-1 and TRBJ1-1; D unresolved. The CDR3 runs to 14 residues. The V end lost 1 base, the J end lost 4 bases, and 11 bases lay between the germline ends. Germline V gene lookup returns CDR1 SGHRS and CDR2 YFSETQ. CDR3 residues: CASSLIIGPTEAFF. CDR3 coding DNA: TGCGCCAGCAGCTTGATCATAGGGCCCACTGAAGCTTTCTTT.

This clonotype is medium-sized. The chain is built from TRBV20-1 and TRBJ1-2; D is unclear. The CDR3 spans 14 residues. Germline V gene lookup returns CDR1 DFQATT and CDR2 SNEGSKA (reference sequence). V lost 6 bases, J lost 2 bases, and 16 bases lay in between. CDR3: CSAKPLPVNYGYTF. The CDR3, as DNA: TGCAGTGCAAAACCCCTCCCCGTCAACTATGGCTACACCTTC.

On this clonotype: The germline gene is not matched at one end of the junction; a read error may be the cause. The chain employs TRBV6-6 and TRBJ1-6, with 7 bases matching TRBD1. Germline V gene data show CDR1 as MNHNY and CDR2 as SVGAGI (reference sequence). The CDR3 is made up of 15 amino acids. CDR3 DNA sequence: TGTGCCAGCAGTTCGGATCGGACAGGAAATTCACCCCTACACTTT. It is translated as CASSSDRTGNSPLHF.

Written as DNA, the CDR3 is TGTGCCAGCAGAGCGAGGCGGGACGACACAGATACGCAGTATTTT. It translates to CASRARRDDTDTQYF. The gene calls are TRBV7-9 and TRBJ2-3, with D possibly TRBD2 on 6 matching bases. The V gene's germline CDR1 is SEHNR and CDR2 FQNEAQ (reference sequence). This CDR3 region has 15 residues. Trimming removed 6 bases at V and 2 bases at J, with 15 bases between.

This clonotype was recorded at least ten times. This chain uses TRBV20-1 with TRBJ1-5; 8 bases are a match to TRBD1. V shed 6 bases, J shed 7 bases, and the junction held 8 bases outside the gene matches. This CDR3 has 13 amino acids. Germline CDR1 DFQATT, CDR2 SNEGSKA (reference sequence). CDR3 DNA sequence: TGCAGTGCCGCCGGGACAGGTCCACAGCCCCAGCATTTT. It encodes CSAAGTGPQPQHF.

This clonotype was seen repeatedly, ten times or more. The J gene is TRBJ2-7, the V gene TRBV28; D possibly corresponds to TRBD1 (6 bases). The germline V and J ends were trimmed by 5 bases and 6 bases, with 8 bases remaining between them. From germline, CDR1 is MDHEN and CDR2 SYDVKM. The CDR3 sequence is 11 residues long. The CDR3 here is CASSPGAEQYF. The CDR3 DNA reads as TGTGCCAGCAGTCCAGGGGCCGAGCAGTACTTC. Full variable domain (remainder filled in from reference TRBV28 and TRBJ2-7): DVKVTQSSRYLVKRTGEKVFLECVQDMDHENMFWYRQDPGLGLRLIYFSYDVKMKEKGDIPEGYSVSREKKERFSLILESASTNQTSMYLCASSPGAEQYFGPGTRLTVT.

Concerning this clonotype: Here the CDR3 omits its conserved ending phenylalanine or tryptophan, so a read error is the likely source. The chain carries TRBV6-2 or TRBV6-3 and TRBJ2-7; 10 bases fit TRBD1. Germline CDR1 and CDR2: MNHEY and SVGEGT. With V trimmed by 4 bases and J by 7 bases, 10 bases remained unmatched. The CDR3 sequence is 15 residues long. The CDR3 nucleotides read TGTGCCAGCAGTTTCCCCCGGACAGGGGGAGAAGAGCAGTACATC. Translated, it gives CASSFPRTGGEEQYI.

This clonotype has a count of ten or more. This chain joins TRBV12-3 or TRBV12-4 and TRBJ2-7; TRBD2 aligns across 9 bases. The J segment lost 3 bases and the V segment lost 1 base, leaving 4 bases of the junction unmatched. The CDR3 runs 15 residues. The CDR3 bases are TGTGCCAGCAGTTTAGGGCTAGCGGGACACTACGAGCAGTACTTC. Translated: CASSLGLAGHYEQYF.

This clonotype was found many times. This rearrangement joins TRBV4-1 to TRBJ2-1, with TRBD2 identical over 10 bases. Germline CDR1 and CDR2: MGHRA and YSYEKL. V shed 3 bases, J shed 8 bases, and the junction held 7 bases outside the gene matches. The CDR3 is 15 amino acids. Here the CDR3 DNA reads TGCGCCAGCAGCCATCCAGCGGGAGGGCCACATGAGCAGTTCTTC. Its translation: CASSHPAGGPHEQFF.

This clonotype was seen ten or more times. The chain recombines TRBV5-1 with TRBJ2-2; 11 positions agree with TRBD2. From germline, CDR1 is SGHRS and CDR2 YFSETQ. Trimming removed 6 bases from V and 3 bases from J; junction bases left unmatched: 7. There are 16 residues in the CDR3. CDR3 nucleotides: TGCGCCAGCAACCCACCGGGACTAGCGGACACCGGGGAGCTGTTTTTT. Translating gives CASNPPGLADTGELFF.

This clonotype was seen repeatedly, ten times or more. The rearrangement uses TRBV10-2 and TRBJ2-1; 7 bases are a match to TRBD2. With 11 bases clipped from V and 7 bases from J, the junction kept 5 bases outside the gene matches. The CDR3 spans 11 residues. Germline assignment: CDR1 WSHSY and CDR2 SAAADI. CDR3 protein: CAGGSWNEQFF. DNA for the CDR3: TGCGCCGGCGGGAGTTGGAATGAGCAGTTCTTC.

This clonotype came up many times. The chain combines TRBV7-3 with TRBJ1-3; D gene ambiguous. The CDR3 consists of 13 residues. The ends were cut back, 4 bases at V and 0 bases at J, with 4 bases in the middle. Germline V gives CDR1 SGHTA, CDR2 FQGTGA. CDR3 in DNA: TGTGCCAGCAGCTCGTACTCTGGAAACACCATATATTTT. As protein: CASSSYSGNTIYF. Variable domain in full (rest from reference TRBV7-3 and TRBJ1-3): GAGVSQTPSNKVTEKGKYVELRCDPISGHTALYWYRQSLGQGPEFLIYFQGTGAADDSGLPNDRFFAVRPEGSVSTLKIQRTERGDSAVYLCASSSYSGNTIYFGEGSWLTVV.

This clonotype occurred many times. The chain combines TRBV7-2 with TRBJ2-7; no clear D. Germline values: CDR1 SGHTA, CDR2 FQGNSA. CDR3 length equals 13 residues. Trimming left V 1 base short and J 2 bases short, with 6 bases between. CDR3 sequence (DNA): TGTGCCAGCAGCTTAGTAAGGGCCTACGAGCAGTACTTC. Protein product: CASSLVRAYEQYF.

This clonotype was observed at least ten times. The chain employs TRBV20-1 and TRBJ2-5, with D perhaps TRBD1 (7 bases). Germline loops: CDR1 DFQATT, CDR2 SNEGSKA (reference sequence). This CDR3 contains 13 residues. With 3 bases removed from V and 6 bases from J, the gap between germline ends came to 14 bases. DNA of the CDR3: TGCAGTGCTAGTGGGACAGCGGGTCAGACCCAGTACTTC. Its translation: CSASGTAGQTQYF.

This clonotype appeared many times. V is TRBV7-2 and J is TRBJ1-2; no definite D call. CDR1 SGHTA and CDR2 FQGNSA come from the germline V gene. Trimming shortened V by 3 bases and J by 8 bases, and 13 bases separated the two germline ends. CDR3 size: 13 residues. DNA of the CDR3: TGTGCCAGCAGCTTCTACCCTAGGAGGGGCTACACCTTC. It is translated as CASSFYPRRGYTF.

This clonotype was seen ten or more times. CDR3 residues: CSARKNLGIITDTQYF. CDR3 nucleotides: TGCAGTGCTAGGAAAAATCTGGGGATAATCACAGATACGCAGTATTTT. The rearrangement links TRBV20-1 to TRBJ2-3; no definite D call. Trimming removed 3 bases at V and 2 bases at J, with 18 bases between. Germline V gives CDR1 DFQATT, CDR2 SNEGSKA (reference sequence). The CDR3 runs 16 residues.

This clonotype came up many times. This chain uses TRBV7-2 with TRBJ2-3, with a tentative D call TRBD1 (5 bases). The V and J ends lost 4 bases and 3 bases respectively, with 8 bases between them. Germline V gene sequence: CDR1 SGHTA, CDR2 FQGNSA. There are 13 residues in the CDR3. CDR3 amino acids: CASSSDRTDTQYF. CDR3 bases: TGTGCCAGCAGCTCCGACAGAACAGATACGCAGTATTTT.

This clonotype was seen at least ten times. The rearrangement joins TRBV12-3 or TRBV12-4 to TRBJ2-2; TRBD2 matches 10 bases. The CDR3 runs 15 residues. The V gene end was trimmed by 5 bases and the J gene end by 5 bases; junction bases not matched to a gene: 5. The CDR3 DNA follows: TGTGCCAGCAGTCCGTCTAGCGGGGGAACCGGGGAGCTGTTTTTT. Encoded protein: CASSPSSGGTGELFF.

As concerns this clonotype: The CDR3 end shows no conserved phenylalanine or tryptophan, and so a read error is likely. The CDR3, as DNA: TGCGCCAGCAGCTTCGGCCCCGAACGCTACACCAAC. Encoded protein: CASSFGPERYTN. The chain joins TRBV5-1 to TRBJ1-2, with D uncertain. Germline loops: CDR1 SGHRS, CDR2 YFSETQ. The CDR3 extends over 12 amino acids. V was clipped by 2 bases and J by 9 bases, with 11 bases between them.

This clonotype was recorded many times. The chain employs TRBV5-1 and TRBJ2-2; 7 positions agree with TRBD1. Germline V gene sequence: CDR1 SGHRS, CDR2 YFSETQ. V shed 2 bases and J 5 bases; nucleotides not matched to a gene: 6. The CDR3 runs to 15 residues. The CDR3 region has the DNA TGCGCCAGCAGCTTTTTGGGACAGTTTACCGGGGAGCTGTTTTTT. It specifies CASSFLGQFTGELFF.

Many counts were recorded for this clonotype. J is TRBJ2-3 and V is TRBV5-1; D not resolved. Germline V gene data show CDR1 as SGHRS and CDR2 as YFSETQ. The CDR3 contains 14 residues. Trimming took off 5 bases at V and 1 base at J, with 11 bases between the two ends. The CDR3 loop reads CASRSGYGTDTQYF. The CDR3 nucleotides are TGCGCCAGCAGATCTGGGTATGGCACAGATACGCAGTATTTT. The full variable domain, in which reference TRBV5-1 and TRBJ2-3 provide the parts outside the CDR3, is KAGVTQTPRYLIKTRGQQVTLSCSPISGHRSVSWYQQTPGQGLQFLFEYFSETQRNKGNFPGRFSGRQFSNSRSEMNVSTLELGDSALYLCASRSGYGTDTQYFGPGTRLTVL.

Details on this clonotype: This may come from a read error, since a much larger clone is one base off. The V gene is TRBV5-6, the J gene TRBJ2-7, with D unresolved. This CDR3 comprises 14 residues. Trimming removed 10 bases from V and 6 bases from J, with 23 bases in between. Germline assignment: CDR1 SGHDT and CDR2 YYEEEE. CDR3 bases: TGTGCCGGCACCAGAAGGCGGTCTGCCGGCGAGCAGTACTTC. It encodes CAGTRRRSAGEQYF.

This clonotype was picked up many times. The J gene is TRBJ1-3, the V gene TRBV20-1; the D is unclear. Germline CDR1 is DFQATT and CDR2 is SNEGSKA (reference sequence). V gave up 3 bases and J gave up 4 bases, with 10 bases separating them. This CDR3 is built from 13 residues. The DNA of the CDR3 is TGCAGTGCTAGGTTACTGCGAGGAAACACCATATATTTT. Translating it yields CSARLLRGNTIYF.

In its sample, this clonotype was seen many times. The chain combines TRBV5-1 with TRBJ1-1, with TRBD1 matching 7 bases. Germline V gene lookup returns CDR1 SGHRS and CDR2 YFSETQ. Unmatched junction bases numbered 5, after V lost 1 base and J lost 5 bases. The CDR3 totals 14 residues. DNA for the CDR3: TGCGCCAGCAGCTTGAACAGGGGAGGGACTGAAGCTTTCTTT. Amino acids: CASSLNRGGTEAFF.